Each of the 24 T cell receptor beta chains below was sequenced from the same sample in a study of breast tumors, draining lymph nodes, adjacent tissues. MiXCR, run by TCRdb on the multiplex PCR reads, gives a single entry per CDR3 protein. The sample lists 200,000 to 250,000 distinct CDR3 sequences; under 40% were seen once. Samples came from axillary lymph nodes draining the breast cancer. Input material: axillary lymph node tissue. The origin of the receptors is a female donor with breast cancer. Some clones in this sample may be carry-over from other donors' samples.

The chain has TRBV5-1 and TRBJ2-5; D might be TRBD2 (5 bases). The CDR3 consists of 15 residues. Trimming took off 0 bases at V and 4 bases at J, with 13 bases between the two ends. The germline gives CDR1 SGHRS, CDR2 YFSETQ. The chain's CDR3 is CASSLARVSGETQYF. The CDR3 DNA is TGCGCCAGCAGCTTGGCGAGGGTTTCAGGAGAGACCCAGTACTTC.

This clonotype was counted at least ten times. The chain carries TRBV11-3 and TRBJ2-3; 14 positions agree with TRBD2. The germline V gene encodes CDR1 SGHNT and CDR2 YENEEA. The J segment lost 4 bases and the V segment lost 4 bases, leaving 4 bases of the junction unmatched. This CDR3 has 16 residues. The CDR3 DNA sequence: TGTGCCAGCAGCTCTGGGACTAGCGGGAGTGCAGATACGCAGTATTTT. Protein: CASSSGTSGSADTQYF.

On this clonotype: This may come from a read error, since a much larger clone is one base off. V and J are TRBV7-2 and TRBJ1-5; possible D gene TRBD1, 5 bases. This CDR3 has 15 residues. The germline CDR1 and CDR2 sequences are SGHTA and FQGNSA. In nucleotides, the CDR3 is TGTGCCAGCAGCCCCTTGTGGGGGGTAGGTCAGCTCCAGCATTTT. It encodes CASSPLWGVGQLQHF.

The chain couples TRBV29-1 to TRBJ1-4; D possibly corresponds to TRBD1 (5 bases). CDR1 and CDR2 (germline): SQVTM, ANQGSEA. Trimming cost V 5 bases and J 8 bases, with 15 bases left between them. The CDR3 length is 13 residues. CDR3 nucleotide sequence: TGCAGCGTTCGAGAGGGGACTAGGGAAAAACTGTTTTTT. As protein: CSVREGTREKLFF.

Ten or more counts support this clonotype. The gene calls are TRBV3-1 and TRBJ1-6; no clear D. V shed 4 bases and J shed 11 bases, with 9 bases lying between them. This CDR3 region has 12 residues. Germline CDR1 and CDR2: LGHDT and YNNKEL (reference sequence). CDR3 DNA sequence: TGTGCCAGCAGCCTCGCCGGGACACCCCTCCACTTT. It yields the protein CASSLAGTPLHF.

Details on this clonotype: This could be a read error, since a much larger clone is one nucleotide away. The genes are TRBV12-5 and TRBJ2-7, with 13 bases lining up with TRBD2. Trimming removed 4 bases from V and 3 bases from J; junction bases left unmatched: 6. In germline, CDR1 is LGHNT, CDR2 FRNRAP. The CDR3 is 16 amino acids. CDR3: CASGSPRLAGGYEQYF. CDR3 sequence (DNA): TGTGCTAGTGGTTCGCCCCGACTAGCGGGGGGCTACGAGCAGTACTTC.

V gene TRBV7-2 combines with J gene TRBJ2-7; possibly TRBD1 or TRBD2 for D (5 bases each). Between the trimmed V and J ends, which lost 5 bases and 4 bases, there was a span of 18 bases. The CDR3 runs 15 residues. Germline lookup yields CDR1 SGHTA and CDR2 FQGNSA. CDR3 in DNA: TGTGCCAGCAGCAAACAGAGGGGTGGGCTTTACGAGCAGTACTTC. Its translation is CASSKQRGGLYEQYF.

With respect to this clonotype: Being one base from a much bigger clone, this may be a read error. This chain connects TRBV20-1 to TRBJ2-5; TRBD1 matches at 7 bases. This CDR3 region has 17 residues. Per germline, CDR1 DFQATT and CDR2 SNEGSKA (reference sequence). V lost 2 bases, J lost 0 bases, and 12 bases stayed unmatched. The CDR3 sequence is CSARFSLGQAYQETQYF. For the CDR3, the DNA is TGCAGTGCTAGATTTTCCCTCGGACAGGCCTACCAAGAGACCCAGTACTTC.

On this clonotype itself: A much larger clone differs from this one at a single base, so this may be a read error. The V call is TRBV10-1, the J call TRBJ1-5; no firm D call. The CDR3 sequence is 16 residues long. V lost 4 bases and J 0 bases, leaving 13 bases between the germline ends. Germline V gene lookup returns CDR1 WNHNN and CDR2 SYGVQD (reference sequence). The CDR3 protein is CASSVPLTLSNQPQHF. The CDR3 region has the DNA TGCGCCAGCAGTGTGCCCCTTACCCTTAGCAATCAGCCCCAGCATTTT.

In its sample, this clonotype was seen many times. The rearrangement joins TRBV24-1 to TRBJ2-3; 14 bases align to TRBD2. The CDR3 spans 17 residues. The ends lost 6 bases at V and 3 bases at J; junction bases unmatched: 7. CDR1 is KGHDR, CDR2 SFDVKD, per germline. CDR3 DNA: TGTGCCACCAGTCTATCGACTAGCGGGAGGGGTACAGATACGCAGTATTTT. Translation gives CATSLSTSGRGTDTQYF.

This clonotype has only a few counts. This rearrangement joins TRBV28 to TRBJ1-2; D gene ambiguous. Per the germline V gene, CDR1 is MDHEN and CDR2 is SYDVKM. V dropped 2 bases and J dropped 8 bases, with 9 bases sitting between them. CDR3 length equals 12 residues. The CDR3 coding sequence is TGTGCCAGCAGTTTAGAGGGCTGGGGCTACACCTTC. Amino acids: CASSLEGWGYTF.

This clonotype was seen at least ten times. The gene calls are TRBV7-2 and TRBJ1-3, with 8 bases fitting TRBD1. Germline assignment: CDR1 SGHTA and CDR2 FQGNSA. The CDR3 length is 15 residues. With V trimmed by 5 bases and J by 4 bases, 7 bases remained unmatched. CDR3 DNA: TGTGCCAGCAGCGGCCAGGGGGCGCGAGGAAACACCATATATTTT. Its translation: CASSGQGARGNTIYF.

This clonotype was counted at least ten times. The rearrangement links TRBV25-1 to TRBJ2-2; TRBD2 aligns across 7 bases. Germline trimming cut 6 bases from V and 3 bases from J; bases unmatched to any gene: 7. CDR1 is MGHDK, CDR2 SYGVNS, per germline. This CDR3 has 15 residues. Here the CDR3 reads CASRGGRGDTGELFF. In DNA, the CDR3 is TGTGCCAGCAGGGGGGGACGGGGGGACACCGGGGAGCTGTTTTTT.

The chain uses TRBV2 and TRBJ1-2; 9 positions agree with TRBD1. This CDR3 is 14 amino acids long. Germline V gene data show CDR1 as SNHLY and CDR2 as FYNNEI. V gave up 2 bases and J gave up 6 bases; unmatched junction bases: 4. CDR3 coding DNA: TGTGCCAGCAGTGAAATTGGGACAGGGAATGGCTACACCTTC. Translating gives CASSEIGTGNGYTF. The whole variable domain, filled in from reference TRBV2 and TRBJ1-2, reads EPEVTQTPSHQVTQMGQEVILRCVPISNHLYFYWYRQILGQKVEFLVSFYNNEISEKSEIFDDQFSVERPDGSNFTLKIRSTKLEDSAMYFCASSEIGTGNGYTFGSGTRLTVV.

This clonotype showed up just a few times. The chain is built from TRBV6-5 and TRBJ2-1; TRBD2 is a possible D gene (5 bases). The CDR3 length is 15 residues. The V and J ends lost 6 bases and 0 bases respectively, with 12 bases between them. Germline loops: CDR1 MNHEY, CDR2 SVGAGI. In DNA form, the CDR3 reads TGTGCCAGCAGAGATACTAGAAGCTCCTACAATGAGCAGTTCTTC. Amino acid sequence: CASRDTRSSYNEQFF.

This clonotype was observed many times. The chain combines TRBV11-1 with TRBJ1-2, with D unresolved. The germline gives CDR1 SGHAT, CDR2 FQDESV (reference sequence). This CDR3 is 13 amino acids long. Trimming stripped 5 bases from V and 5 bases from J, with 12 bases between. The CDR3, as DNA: TGTGCCAGCAGCCCCGGAGGGTGGTATGGCTACACCTTC. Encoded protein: CASSPGGWYGYTF. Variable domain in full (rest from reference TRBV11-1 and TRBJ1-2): EAEVAQSPRYKITEKSQAVAFWCDPISGHATLYWYRQILGQGPELLVQFQDESVVDDSQLPKDRFSAERLKGVDSTLKIQPAELGDSAMYLCASSPGGWYGYTFGSGTRLTVV.

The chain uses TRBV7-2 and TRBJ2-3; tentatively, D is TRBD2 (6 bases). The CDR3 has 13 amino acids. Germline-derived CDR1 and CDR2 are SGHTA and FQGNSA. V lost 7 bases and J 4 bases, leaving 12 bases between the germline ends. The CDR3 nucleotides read TGTGCCAGCAAAGTGGGGGGTTCAGATACGCAGTATTTT. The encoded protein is CASKVGGSDTQYF.

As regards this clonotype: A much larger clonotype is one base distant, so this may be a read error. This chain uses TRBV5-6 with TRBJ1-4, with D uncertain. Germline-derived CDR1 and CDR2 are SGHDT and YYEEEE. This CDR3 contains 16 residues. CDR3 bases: TGTGCCGGCAGCTTGGACTTACAGTCAACTAATGAAAAACTGTTTTTT. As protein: CAGSLDLQSTNEKLFF. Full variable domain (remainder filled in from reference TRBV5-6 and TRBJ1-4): DAGVTQSPTHLIKTRGQQVTLRCSPKSGHDTVSWYQQALGQGPQFIFQYYEEEERQRGNFPDRFSGHQFPNYSSELNVNALLLGDSALYLCAGSLDLQSTNEKLFFGSGTQLSVL.

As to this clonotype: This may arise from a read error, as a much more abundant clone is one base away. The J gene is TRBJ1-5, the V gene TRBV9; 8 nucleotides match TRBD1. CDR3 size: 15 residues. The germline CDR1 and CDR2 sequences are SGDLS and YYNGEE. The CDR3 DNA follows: TGTGCCGGCAGCGCGGGGGCAGGGGGCTCTCAGCCCCAGCATTTT. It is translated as CAGSAGAGGSQPQHF.

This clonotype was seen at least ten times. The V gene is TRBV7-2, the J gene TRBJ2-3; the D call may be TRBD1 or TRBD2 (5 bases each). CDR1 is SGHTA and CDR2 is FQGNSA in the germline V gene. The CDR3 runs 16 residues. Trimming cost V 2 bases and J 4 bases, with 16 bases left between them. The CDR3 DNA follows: TGTGCCAGCAGCTTATTAGGTGGGATGGGGGCAGATACGCAGTATTTT. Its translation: CASSLLGGMGADTQYF.

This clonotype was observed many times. CDR3 bases: TGTGCCAGCAGTTATACTAGCGGGAGTGGGGAGACCCAGTACTTC. Its translation: CASSYTSGSGETQYF. The gene calls are TRBV6-6 and TRBJ2-5; TRBD2 aligns across 11 bases. Trimming removed 3 bases from V and 5 bases from J; junction bases left unmatched: 5. This CDR3 has 15 amino acids. From germline, CDR1 is MNHNY and CDR2 SVGAGI (reference sequence).

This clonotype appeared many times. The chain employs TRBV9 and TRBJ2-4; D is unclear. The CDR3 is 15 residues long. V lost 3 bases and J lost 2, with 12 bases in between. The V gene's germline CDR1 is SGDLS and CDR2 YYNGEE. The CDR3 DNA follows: TGTGCCAGCAGCGCCTACATGGGATCCAAAAACATTCAGTACTTC. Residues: CASSAYMGSKNIQYF.

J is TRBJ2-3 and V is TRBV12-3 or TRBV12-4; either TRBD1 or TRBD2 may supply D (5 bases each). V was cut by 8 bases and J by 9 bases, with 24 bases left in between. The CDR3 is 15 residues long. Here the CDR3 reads CASPLCEGRGQTQYF. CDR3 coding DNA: TGTGCCAGCCCCCTTTGTGAGGGGCGCGGTCAGACGCAGTATTTT.

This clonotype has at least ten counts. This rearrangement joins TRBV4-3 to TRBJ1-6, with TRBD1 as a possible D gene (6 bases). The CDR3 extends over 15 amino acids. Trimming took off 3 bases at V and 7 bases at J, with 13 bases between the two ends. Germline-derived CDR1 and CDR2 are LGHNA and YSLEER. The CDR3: CASSQRGGQNSPLHF. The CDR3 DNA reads TGCGCCAGCAGCCAGAGAGGGGGACAAAATTCACCCCTCCACTTT.